The 15 T cell receptor beta chains listed next were all sequenced from one sample in a study of CD8+ T cells in alopecia areata (dated by TCRdb to between 2018 and 2020). According to the study, the label for this sample's treatment or condition signals: oral pan-JAK inhibitor, 5-10 mg twice daily. Libraries were made using the immunoSEQ multiplex PCR assay. RNA was extracted from all samples and reverse transcribed into cDNA, which served as template for TCR sequencing. The table comes from immuneACCESS by way of TCRdb, which keeps in-frame sequences with V and J called. Part of the clones is missing from these tables; in studies checked, under half for an unresolved V gene and the rest for unknown reasons. In this sample the table shows some 170,000 clones, about 61% of which occur a single time. Together, the top ten hold around 15% of the sample. Sample: CD4+ T cells sorted from blood, taken around week 55, from a patient treated with tofacitinib. All receptors derive from a human donor with alopecia areata.

J is TRBJ1-2 and V is TRBV6-1; D is uncertain. CDR1 and CDR2 (germline): MNHNS, SASEGT. Trimming removed 0 bases from V and 0 bases from J, with 5 bases in between. CDR3 length equals 14 residues. The CDR3 DNA follows: TGTGCCAGCAGTGAAGCGGGCGCTAACTATGGCTACACCTTC. Translated: CASSEAGANYGYTF.

This clone was counted only a few times. The J gene is TRBJ2-1, the V gene TRBV30; either TRBD1 or TRBD2 may fit D (7 bases each). The CDR3 extends over 12 amino acids. CDR1 and CDR2 (germline): GTSNPN, SVGIG (reference sequence). The V and J ends lost 4 bases and 8 bases respectively, with 12 bases between them. In nucleotides, the CDR3 is TGTGCCTGGAATGCAGGGGGGGATGAGCAGTTCTTC. Its protein product is CAWNAGGDEQFF.

The chain carries TRBV5-1 and TRBJ2-3; no definite D call. CDR1 is SGHRS and CDR2 is YFSETQ in the germline V gene. The CDR3 sequence is 12 residues long. Trimming removed 1 base from V and 6 bases from J, with 6 bases in between. CDR3 sequence reads: CASSLLADTQYF. CDR3 bases: TGCGCCAGCAGCTTGTTGGCGGATACGCAGTATTTT.

The chain carries TRBV4-2 and TRBJ1-1; D possibly corresponds to TRBD1 (5 bases). Germline CDR1 reads LGHNA; CDR2 reads YNFKEQ. V shed 3 bases and J shed 3 bases, with 17 bases lying between them. This CDR3 is 16 amino acids long. The CDR3 DNA reads as TGTGCCAGCAGCCAGGGCCCTTTGCAGGGTTACACTGAAGCTTTCTTT. It is translated as CASSQGPLQGYTEAFF.

The rearrangement uses TRBV5-1 and TRBJ2-6; 7 bases line up with TRBD1. The CDR3 is 16 residues long. The germline gives CDR1 SGHRS, CDR2 YFSETQ. V trimming: 5 bases; J trimming: 0 bases; junction bases outside the gene matches: 5. This CDR3 is CASSPTGNSGANVLTF. In DNA, the CDR3 is TGCGCCAGCAGTCCGACAGGGAACTCTGGGGCCAACGTCCTGACTTTC.

About this clone itself: At the DNA level, this CDR3 is encoded by other sequences in the same sample as well. The chain employs TRBV29-1 and TRBJ1-2; perhaps TRBD1 as D (5 bases). This CDR3 has 11 residues. Trimming took off 4 bases at V and 2 bases at J, with 5 bases between the two ends. CDR1 and CDR2 from the germline V gene are SQVTM and ANQGSEA. CDR3 in DNA: TGCAGCGTTGGGGGGAACTATGGCTACACCTTC. Translation: CSVGGNYGYTF.

This clone was detected only a few times. The rearrangement links TRBV5-1 to TRBJ2-7; D unclear. CDR3 size: 13 residues. V lost 4 bases to trimming and J lost 7 bases, with 15 bases between them. Germline CDR1 is SGHRS and CDR2 is YFSETQ. CDR3 in amino acids: CASSGSDPREQYF. As DNA, the CDR3 is TGCGCCAGCAGCGGCAGCGACCCCCGGGAGCAGTACTTC.

This chain uses TRBV4-2 with TRBJ1-4, with 9 bases matching TRBD1. The junction had 8 bases not matched to a gene; V was cut back by 2 bases and J by 10 bases. Germline V gives CDR1 LGHNA, CDR2 YNFKEQ. The CDR3 covers 15 residues. The CDR3 DNA reads as TGTGCCAGCAGCCAACTCACAGGGGGCTTGGGAAAACTGTTTTTT. This sequence encodes CASSQLTGGLGKLFF.

This clone showed up many times. This chain connects TRBV6-1 to TRBJ1-1, with D tentatively TRBD1 (5 bases). Trimming took 4 bases from V and 10 from J, leaving 16 bases between them. This CDR3 contains 13 residues. Germline V gives CDR1 MNHNS, CDR2 SASEGT. This CDR3 reads CASSVDQGRGAFF. The CDR3 DNA reads as TGTGCCAGCAGTGTGGATCAGGGCCGGGGAGCTTTCTTT.

This sequence joins TRBV4-1 and TRBJ2-7, with 7 bases matching TRBD1. The CDR3 covers 14 residues. The germline V gene has CDR1 MGHRA and CDR2 YSYEKL. The V and J ends lost 4 bases and 1 base, in that order; junction bases with no gene match: 4. CDR3 amino acids: CASSRPGQSYEQYF. CDR3 coding DNA: TGCGCCAGCAGCCGTCCGGGACAGTCCTACGAGCAGTACTTC.

As concerns this clone: The same CDR3 arises from other DNA sequences in this sample as well. The chain uses TRBV29-1 and TRBJ1-2; 8 bases match TRBD1. V trimming: 3 bases; J trimming: 3 bases; junction bases outside the gene matches: 3. Germline V gene sequence: CDR1 SQVTM, CDR2 ANQGSEA. The CDR3 is made up of 13 amino acids. Written as DNA, the CDR3 is TGCAGCGTTGATCCAGGGGGCTACTATGGCTACACCTTC. Protein: CSVDPGGYYGYTF.

The chain employs TRBV29-1 and TRBJ1-1; TRBD1 agrees at 8 bases. The CDR3 runs 13 residues. The germline V gene has CDR1 SQVTM and CDR2 ANQGSEA. V lost 7 bases and J lost 4; bases outside the gene matches: 8. The DNA of the CDR3 is TGCAGCGCCGAAGACAGGGGAGGCACTGAAGCTTTCTTT. This encodes CSAEDRGGTEAFF.

This clone was seen repeatedly, ten times or more. This chain connects TRBV27 to TRBJ1-6; tentatively, D is TRBD1 (6 bases). The CDR3 is 16 amino acids. Deletions cut 5 bases from V and 7 bases from J, with 18 bases between. CDR1 MNHEY and CDR2 SMNVEV come from the germline V gene (reference sequence). The CDR3 loop reads CASSTLLTGRNSPLHF. CDR3 DNA sequence: TGTGCCAGCAGTACCCTCTTGACAGGACGAAATTCACCCCTCCACTTT.

This clone showed up just a few times. This chain links TRBV5-1 with TRBJ1-1; TRBD1 is a possible D gene (5 bases). V was cut by 4 bases and J by 0 bases, with 22 bases left in between. The CDR3 consists of 18 residues. The germline V gene encodes CDR1 SGHRS and CDR2 YFSETQ. The CDR3 region is CASSPLGGGAGMNTEAFF. The CDR3 DNA sequence: TGCGCCAGCAGCCCCCTCGGGGGTGGGGCGGGAATGAACACTGAAGCTTTCTTT.

The CDR3 protein is CASRGTPPAGELFF. The CDR3 coding sequence is TGTGCCAGCAGGGGGACACCTCCTGCCGGGGAGCTGTTTTTT. The chain combines TRBV2 with TRBJ2-2, with a tentative D call TRBD1 (6 bases). V dropped 6 bases and J dropped 6 bases, with 14 bases sitting between them. The CDR3 spans 14 residues. Germline V CDR1 and CDR2: SNHLY, FYNNEI.